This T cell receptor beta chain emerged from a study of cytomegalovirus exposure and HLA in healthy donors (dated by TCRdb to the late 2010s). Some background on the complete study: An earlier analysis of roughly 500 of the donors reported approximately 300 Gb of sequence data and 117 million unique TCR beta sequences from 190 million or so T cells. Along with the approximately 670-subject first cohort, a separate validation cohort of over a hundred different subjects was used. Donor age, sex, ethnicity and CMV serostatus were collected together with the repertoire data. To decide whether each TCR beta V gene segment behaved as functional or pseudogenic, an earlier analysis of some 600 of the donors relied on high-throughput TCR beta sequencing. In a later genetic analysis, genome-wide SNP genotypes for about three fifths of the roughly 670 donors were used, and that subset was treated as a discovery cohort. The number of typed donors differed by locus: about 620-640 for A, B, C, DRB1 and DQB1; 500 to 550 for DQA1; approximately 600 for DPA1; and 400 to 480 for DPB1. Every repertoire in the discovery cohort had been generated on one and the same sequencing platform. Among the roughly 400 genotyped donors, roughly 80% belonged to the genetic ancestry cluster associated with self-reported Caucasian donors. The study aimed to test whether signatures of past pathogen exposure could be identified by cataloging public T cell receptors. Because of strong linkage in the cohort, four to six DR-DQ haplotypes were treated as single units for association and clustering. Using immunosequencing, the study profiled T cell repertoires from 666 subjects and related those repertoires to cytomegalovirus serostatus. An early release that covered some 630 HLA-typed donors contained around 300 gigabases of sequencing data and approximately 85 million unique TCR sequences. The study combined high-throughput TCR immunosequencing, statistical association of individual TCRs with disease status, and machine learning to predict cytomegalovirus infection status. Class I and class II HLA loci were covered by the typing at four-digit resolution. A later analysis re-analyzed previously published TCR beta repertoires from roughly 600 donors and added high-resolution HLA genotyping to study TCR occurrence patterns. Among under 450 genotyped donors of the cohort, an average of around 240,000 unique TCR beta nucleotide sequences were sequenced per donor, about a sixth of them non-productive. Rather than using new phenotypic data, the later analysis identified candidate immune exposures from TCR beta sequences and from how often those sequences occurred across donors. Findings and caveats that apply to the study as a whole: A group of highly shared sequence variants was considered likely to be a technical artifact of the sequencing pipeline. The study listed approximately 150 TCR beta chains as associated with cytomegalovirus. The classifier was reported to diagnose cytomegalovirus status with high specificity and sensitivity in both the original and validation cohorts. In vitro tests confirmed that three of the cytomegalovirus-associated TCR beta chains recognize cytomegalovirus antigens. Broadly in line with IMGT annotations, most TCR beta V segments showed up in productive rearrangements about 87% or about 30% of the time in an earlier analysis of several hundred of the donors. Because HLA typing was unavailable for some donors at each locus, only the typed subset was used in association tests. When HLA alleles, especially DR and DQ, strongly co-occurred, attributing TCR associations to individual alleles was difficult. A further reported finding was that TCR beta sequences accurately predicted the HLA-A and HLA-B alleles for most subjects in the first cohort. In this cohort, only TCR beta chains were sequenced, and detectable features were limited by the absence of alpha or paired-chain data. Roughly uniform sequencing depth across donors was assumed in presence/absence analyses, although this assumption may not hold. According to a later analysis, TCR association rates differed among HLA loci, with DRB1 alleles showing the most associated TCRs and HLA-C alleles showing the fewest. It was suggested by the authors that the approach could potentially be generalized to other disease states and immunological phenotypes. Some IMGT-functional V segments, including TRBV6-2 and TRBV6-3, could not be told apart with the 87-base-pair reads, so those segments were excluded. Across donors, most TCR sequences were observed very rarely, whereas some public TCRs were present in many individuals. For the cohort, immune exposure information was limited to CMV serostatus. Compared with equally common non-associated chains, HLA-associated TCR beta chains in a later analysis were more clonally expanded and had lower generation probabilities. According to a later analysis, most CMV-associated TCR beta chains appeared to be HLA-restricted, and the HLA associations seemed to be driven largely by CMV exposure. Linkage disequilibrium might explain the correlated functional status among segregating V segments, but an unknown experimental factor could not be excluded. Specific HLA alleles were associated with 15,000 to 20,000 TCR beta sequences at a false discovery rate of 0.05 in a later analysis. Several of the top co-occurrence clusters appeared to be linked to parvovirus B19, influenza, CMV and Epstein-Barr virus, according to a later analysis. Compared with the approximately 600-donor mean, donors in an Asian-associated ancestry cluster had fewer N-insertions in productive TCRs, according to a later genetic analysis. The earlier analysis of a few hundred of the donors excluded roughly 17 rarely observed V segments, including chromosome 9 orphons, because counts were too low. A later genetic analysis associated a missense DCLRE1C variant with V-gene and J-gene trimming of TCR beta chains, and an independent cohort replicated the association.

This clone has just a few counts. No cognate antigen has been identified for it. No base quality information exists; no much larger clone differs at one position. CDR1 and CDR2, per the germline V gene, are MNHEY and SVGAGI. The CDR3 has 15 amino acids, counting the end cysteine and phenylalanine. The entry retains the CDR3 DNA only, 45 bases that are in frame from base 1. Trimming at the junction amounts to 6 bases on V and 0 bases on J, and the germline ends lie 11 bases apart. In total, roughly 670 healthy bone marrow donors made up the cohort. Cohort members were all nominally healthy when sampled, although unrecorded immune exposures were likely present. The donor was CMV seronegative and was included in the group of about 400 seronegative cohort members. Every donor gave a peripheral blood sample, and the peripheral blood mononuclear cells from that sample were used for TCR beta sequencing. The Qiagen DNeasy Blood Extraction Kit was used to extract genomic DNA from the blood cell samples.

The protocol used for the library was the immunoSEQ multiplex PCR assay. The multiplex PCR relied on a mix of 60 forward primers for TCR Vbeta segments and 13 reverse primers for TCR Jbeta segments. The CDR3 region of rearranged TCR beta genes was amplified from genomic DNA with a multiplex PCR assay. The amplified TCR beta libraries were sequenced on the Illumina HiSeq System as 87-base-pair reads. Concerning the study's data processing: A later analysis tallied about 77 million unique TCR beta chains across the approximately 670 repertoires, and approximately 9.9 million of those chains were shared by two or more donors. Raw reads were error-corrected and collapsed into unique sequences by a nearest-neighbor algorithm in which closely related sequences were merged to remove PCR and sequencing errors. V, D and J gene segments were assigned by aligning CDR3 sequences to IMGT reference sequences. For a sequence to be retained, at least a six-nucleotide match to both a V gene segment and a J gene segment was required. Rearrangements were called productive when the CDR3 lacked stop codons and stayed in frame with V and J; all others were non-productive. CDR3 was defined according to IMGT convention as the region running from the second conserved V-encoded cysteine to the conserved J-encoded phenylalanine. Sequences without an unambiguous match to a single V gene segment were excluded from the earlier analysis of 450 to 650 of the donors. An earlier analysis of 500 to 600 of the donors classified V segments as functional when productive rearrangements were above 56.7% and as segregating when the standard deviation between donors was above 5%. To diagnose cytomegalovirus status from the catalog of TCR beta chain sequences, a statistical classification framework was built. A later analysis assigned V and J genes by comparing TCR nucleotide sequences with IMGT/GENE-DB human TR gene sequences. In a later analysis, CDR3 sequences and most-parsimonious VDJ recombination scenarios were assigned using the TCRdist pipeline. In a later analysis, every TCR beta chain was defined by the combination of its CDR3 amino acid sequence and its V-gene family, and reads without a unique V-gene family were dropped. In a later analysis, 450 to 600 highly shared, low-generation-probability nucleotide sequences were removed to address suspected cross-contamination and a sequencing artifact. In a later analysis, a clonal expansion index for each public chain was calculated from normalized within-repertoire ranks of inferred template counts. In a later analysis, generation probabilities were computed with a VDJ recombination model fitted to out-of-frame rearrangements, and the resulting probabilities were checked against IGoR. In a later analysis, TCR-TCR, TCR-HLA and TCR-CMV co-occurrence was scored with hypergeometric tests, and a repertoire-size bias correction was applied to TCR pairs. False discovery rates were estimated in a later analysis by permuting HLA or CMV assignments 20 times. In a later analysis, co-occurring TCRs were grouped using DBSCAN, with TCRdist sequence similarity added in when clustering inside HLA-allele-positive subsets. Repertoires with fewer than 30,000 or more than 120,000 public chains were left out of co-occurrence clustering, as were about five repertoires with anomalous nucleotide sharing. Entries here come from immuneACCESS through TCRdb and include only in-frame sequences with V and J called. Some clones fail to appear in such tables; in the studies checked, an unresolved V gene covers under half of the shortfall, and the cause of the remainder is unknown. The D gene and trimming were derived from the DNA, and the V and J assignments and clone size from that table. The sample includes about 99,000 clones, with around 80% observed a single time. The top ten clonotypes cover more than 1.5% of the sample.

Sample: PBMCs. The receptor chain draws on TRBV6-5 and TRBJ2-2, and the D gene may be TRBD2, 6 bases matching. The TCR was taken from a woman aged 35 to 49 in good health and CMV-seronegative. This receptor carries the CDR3 CASSLGGPNTGELFF. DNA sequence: TGTGCCAGCAGCCTCGGGGGACCGAACACCGGGGAGCTGTTTTTT.